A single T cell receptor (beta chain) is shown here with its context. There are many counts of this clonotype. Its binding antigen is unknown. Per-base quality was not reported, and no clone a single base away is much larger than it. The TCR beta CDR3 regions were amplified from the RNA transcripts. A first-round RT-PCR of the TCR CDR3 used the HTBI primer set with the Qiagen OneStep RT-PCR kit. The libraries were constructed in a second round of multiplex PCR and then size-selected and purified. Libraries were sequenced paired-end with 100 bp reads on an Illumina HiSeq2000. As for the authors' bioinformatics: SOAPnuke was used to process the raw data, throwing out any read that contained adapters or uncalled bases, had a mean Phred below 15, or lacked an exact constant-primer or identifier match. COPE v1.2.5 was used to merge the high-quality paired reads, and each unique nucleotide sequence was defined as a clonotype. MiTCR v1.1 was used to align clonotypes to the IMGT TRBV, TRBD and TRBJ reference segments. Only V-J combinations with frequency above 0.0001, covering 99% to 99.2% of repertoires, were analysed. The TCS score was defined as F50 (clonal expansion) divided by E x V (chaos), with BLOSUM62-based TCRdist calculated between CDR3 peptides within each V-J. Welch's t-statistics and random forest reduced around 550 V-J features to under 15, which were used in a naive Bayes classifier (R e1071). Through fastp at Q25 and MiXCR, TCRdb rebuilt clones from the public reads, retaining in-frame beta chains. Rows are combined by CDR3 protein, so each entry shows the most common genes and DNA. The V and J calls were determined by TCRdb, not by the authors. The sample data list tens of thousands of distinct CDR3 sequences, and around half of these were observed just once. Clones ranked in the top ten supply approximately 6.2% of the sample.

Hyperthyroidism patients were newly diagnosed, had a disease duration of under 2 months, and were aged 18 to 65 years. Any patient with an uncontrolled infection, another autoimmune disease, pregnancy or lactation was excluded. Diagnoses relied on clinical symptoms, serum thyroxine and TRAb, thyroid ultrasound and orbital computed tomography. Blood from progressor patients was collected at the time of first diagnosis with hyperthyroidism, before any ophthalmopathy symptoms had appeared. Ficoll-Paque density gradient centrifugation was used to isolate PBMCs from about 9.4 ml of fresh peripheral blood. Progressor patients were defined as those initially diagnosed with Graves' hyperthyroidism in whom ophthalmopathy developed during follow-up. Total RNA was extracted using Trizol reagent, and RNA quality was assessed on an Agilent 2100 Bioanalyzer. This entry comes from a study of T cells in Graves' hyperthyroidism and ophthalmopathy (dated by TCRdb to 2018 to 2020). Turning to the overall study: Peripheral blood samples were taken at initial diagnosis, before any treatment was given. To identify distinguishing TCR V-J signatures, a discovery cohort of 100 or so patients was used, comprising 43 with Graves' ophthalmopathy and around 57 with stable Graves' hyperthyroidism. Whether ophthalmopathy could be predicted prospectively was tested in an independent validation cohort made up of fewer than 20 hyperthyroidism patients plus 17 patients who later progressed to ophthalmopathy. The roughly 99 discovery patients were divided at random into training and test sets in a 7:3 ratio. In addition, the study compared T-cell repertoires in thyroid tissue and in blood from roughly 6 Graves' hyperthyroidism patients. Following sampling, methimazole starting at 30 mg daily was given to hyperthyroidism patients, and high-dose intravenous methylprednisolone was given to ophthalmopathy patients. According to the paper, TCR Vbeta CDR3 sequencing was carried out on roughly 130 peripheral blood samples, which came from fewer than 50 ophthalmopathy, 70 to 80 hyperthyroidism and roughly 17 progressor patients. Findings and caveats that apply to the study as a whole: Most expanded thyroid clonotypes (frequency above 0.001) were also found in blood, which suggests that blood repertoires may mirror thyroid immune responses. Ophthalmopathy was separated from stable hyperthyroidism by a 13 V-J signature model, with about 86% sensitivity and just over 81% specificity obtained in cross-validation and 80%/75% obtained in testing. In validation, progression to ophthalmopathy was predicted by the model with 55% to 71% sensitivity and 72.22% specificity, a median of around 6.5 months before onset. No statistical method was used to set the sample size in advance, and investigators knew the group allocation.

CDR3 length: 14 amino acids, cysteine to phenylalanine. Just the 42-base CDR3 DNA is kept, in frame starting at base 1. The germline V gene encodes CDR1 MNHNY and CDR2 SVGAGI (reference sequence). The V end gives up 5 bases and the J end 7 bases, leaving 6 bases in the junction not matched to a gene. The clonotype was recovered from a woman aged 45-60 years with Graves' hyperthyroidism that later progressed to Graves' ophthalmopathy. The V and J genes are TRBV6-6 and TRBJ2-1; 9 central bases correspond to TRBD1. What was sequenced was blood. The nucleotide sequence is TGTGCCAGCAGTCCGGGACAGGGAAAGAATGAGCAGTTCTTC. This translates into CASSPGQGKNEQFF.